This TCR beta chain was captured by sequencing in a study of blood T cell repertoires in COVID-19. Trimming took off 5 bases at V and 0 bases at J, with 16 bases between the two ends. CDR1 is SEHNR, CDR2 FQNEAQ, per germline (reference sequence). This CDR3 spans 17 amino acids. This clone showed up just a few times. The table came from immunoSEQ multiplex PCR; TCRdb's copy has only in-frame clones and leaves some out. The table lists about 160,000 clones, approximately 86% of them singletons, with about 11% in the top ten. The sample consisted of peripheral blood. The TCR was taken from an elderly woman with active or convalescent COVID-19. V and J are TRBV7-9 and TRBJ2-2, with D possibly being TRBD2 (6 bases). The CDR3, as DNA: TGTGCCAGCAGCCCTCCTGGCGTAGCGGCGAACACCGGGGAGCTGTTTTTT. Its translation: CASSPPGVAANTGELFF.